This TCR beta chain was sequenced for a study of CD8 T cells in Susac syndrome. V gave up 6 bases and J gave up 1 base, with 12 bases separating them. Germline lookup yields CDR1 MNHEY and CDR2 SMNVEV (reference sequence). The CDR3 totals 14 residues. Random hexamers primed reverse transcription of 0.5 to 1 ug RNA. TCRdb re-derived calls from the immunoSEQ multiplex PCR reads in MiXCR, one entry per CDR3 protein. Seen here are around 190,000 distinct CDR3 sequences, roughly 96% observed once, and the top ten hold about 0.15%. Purification of the CD8+ and CD4+ T cells relied on negative isolation, and TEMRA cells underwent FACS enrichment.

The rearrangement uses TRBV27 and TRBJ1-1; D gene uncertain. This receptor was obtained from a human donor with multiple sclerosis. The sequenced sample consisted of CD8+ T cells from PBMCs. This CDR3 reads CASSPQGRNTEAFF. CDR3 in DNA: TGTGCCAGCAGCCCTCAAGGGAGGAACACTGAAGCTTTCTTT.